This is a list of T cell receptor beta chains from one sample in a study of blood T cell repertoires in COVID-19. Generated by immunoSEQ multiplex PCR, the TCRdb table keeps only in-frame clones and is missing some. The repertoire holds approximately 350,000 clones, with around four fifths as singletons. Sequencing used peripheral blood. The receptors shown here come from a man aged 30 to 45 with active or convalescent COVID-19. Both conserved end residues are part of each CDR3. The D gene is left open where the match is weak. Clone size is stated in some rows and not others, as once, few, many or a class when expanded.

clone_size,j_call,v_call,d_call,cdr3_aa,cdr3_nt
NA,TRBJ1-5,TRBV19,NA,CASSVQGPQPQHF,TGTGCCAGTAGTGTACAGGGTCCTCAGCCCCAGCATTTT
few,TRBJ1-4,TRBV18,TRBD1,CASSPGQGDEKLFF,TGTGCCAGCTCACCGGGACAGGGAGATGAAAAACTGTTTTTT
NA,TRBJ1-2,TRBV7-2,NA,CASSPEGPAGYGYTF,TGTGCCAGCAGCCCGGAAGGGCCGGCGGGCTATGGCTACACCTTC
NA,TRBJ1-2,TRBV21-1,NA,CASRTGGVSTEGYTF,TGTGCCAGCCGAACTGGGGGGGTGTCCACTGAGGGCTACACCTTC
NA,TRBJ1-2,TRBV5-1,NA,CASSSGGGDYGYTF,TGCGCCAGCAGCTCGGGAGGGGGTGACTATGGCTACACCTTC
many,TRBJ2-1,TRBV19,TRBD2,CASKRGEYNEQFF,TGTGCCAGTAAGCGGGGGGAGTACAATGAGCAGTTCTTC
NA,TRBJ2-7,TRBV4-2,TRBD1,CASSSTGTGSAEQYF,TGTGCCAGCAGCTCCACGGGGACAGGGAGCGCGGAGCAGTACTTC
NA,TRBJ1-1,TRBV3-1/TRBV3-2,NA,CASSLLNTEAFF,TGTGCCAGCAGCCTACTTAACACTGAAGCTTTCTTT
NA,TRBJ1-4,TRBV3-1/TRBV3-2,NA,CASSQDGEGGLFF,TGTGCCAGCAGCCAAGATGGGGAGGGCGGACTGTTTTTT
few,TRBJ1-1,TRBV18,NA,CASSPSYGDTEAFF,TGTGCCAGCTCACCATCATACGGGGACACTGAAGCTTTCTTT
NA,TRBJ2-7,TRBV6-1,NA,CASSEWAGSSYEQYF,TGTGCCAGCAGTGAATGGGCGGGAAGCTCCTACGAGCAGTACTTC
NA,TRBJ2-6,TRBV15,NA,CATSRVRSGANVLTF,TGTGCCACCAGCAGAGTTCGCTCTGGGGCCAACGTCCTGACTTTC
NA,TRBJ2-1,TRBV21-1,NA,CASSTRSGSTYNEQFF,TGTGCCAGCAGCACCCGGAGCGGGTCAACCTACAATGAGCAGTTCTTC
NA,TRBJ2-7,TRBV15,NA,CATSRDVAEQYF,TGTGCCACCAGCAGAGATGTGGCCGAGCAGTACTTC
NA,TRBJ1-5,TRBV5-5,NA,CASKEQLDQPQHF,TGTGCCAGCAAGGAACAGCTCGATCAGCCCCAGCATTTT
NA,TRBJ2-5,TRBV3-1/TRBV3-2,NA,CASSQEGLEETQYF,TGTGCCAGCAGCCAAGAGGGGCTAGAAGAGACCCAGTACTTC
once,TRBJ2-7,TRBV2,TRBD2,CASSEGGEAHEQYF,TGTGCCAGCAGTGAGGGGGGGGAAGCCCACGAGCAGTACTTC